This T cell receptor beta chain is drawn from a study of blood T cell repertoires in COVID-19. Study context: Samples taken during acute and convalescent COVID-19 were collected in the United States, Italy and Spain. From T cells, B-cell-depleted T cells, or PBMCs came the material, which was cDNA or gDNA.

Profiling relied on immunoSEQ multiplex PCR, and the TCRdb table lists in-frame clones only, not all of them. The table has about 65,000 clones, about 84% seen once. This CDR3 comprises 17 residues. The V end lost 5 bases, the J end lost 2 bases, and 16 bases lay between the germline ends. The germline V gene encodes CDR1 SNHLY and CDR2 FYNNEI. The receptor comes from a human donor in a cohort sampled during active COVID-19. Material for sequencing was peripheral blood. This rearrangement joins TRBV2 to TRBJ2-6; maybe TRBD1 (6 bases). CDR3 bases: TGTGCCAGCAGTCCCAGGATGGGGGCCACTGGGGCCAACGTCCTGACTTTC. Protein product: CASSPRMGATGANVLTF. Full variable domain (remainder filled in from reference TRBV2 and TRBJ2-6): EPEVTQTPSHQVTQMGQEVILRCVPISNHLYFYWYRQILGQKVEFLVSFYNNEISEKSEIFDDQFSVERPDGSNFTLKIRSTKLEDSAMYFCASSPRMGATGANVLTFGAGSRLTVL.